The 12 T cell receptor beta chains listed next were all sequenced from one sample in a study of T cell changes during pregnancy in multiple sclerosis. Sequencing used immunoSEQ multiplex PCR; TCRdb keeps in-frame clones, though not all of them. The sample shows about 75,000 clones, approximately 95% of them seen only once. This specimen was CD4+ T cells from peripheral blood mononuclear cells, taken after pregnancy. Every receptor here comes from a female donor with multiple sclerosis, enrolled in a pregnancy study.

V is TRBV18 and J is TRBJ2-1; perhaps TRBD2 as D (6 bases). Germline V CDR1 and CDR2: KGHSH, LQKENI. CDR3 length: 13 residues. Trimming removed 3 bases at V and 8 bases at J, with 11 bases between. CDR3 DNA sequence: TGTGCCAGCTCACCTGGAGGGACCGATGAGCAGTTCTTC. It yields the protein CASSPGGTDEQFF.

The V gene is TRBV18, the J gene TRBJ2-7, with 9 bases fitting TRBD1. The CDR3 is 16 residues long. Germline V lookup: CDR1 KGHSH, CDR2 LQKENI. Unmatched junction bases numbered 7, after V lost 2 bases and J lost 2 bases. CDR3 DNA: TGTGCCAGCTCACCAGTAACCCGGGACAGGGCCTACGAGCAGTACTTC. Translating it yields CASSPVTRDRAYEQYF.

The rearrangement links TRBV25-1 to TRBJ2-1, with TRBD2 identical over 7 bases. With V trimmed by 7 bases and J by 4 bases, 13 bases remained unmatched. Germline V gives CDR1 MGHDK, CDR2 SYGVNS. The CDR3 sequence is 16 residues long. CDR3 nucleotides: TGTGCCAGCACACTAGCGTTGGGAGGGGTTTACAATGAGCAGTTCTTC. Protein: CASTLALGGVYNEQFF.

V usage is TRBV18 and J usage is TRBJ2-7; D call uncertain. This CDR3 is 12 amino acids long. CDR1 is KGHSH, CDR2 LQKENI, per germline. Trimming pared 5 bases from V and 4 bases from J, leaving 9 bases between. CDR3 bases: TGTGCCAGCTCAACTATAGAGTACGAGCAGTACTTC. Amino acids: CASSTIEYEQYF.

The table lists this clone with a few counts. The rearrangement links TRBV28 to TRBJ2-1; D might be TRBD2 (5 bases). Trimming stripped 3 bases from V and 7 bases from J, with 13 bases between. This CDR3 comprises 14 residues. The V gene's germline CDR1 is MDHEN and CDR2 SYDVKM. For the CDR3, the DNA is TGTGCCAGCAGTTTTGCGGGCGCGTTGAATGAGCAGTTCTTC. Protein sequence: CASSFAGALNEQFF.

The chain combines TRBV2 with TRBJ1-5, with D hard to call. Germline V CDR1 and CDR2: SNHLY, FYNNEI. V was pared by 6 bases and J by 5 bases, with 11 bases between. The CDR3 consists of 13 residues. The CDR3 is CASRFLSYQPQHF. CDR3 bases: TGTGCCAGCAGATTCCTAAGTTATCAGCCCCAGCATTTT.

This sequence joins TRBV5-6 and TRBJ2-5; the match to TRBD1 covers 8 bases. With 4 bases clipped from V and 1 base from J, the junction kept 3 bases outside the gene matches. The CDR3 is made up of 14 amino acids. Per germline, CDR1 SGHDT and CDR2 YYEEEE. The chain's CDR3 is CASSRTGLQETQYF. CDR3 nucleotide sequence: TGTGCCAGCAGCCGGACAGGGCTCCAAGAGACCCAGTACTTC.

V is TRBV7-8 and J is TRBJ2-3; 7 bases fit TRBD2. Germline CDR1 SGHVS, CDR2 FQNEAQ. The ends lost 3 bases at V and 6 bases at J; junction bases unmatched: 9. The CDR3 spans 15 residues. The CDR3 protein is CASSLKRPSGDTQYF. As DNA, the CDR3 is TGTGCCAGCAGCTTGAAGAGGCCTAGCGGTGATACGCAGTATTTT.

The rearrangement joins TRBV5-4 to TRBJ1-6; 8 bases match TRBD1. This CDR3 is 14 amino acids long. J gave up 7 bases and V 4 bases, and 4 bases lay outside the gene matches. The germline CDR1 and CDR2 sequences are SGHNT and YYREEE (reference sequence). CDR3 amino acids: CASSRTGNNSPLHF. The DNA for the CDR3 is TGTGCCAGCAGCCGGACAGGGAACAATTCACCCCTCCACTTT.

CDR3 DNA sequence: TGTGCCAGCAGGACAGCGGGAGAAGATACGCAGTATTTT. It yields the protein CASRTAGEDTQYF. The rearrangement links TRBV27 to TRBJ2-3, with 8 bases aligning to TRBD2. V trimming: 6 bases; J trimming: 5 bases; junction bases outside the gene matches: 4. Germline lookup yields CDR1 MNHEY and CDR2 SMNVEV (reference sequence). The CDR3 contains 13 residues.

This clone was counted a few times. The chain uses TRBV14 and TRBJ1-1; 8 bases match TRBD1. V was clipped by 4 bases and J by 0 bases; unmatched bases: 19. This CDR3 comprises 20 residues. Germline-derived CDR1 and CDR2 are SGHDN and FVKESK. This CDR3 reads CASSPFKTGAGQSLNTEAFF. For the CDR3, the DNA is TGTGCCAGCAGCCCTTTCAAGACAGGGGCAGGACAATCCCTGAACACTGAAGCTTTCTTT.

This chain joins TRBV28 and TRBJ2-3, with D tentatively TRBD2 (5 bases). Germline V gene sequence: CDR1 MDHEN, CDR2 SYDVKM. This CDR3 has 14 amino acids. CDR3 amino acids: CGTSLAVRTDTQYF. CDR3 nucleotides: TGTGGCACAAGTCTAGCAGTCCGCACAGATACGCAGTATTTT.